Listed here are 30 T cell receptor beta chains from one sample, sequenced in a study of blood T cell repertoires in COVID-19. Clones were sequenced by immunoSEQ multiplex PCR, and TCRdb holds only the in-frame ones, with some missing. The data hold roughly 200,000 clones, with about 81% observed a single time. The source material was PBMCs or T cells enriched from blood (not recorded which). All receptors derive from a man between 40 and 49 years old who had recovered from COVID-19.

The chain couples TRBV24-1 to TRBJ2-1; D may be TRBD2 (7 bases). The CDR3 loop spans 18 amino acids. Germline CDR1 KGHDR, CDR2 SFDVKD. Trimming removed 3 bases at V and 4 bases at J, with 21 bases between. CDR3 DNA: TGTGCCACCAGTGATCCGACTAGCACGAGGGGGGTGTACAATGAGCAGTTCTTC. Its protein product is CATSDPTSTRGVYNEQFF.

The chain couples TRBV7-9 to TRBJ1-1; D uncertain. V was cut by 4 bases and J by 0 bases, with 6 bases left in between. Per the germline V gene, CDR1 is SEHNR and CDR2 is FQNEAQ (reference sequence). This CDR3 spans 13 amino acids. The CDR3 here is CASSSTVNTEAFF. The CDR3 bases are TGTGCCAGCAGCTCAACGGTGAACACTGAAGCTTTCTTT.

The chain has TRBV19 and TRBJ1-1; D is uncertain. This CDR3 is built from 14 residues. Germline-derived CDR1 and CDR2 are LNHDA and SQIVND (reference sequence). Deletions cut 11 bases from V and 6 bases from J, with 22 bases between. CDR3 sequence: CAVTSGVGYPEAFF. In nucleotides, the CDR3 is TGTGCCGTAACCTCCGGGGTCGGGTACCCTGAAGCTTTCTTT.

J is TRBJ2-2 and V is TRBV27; D might be TRBD1 (5 bases). The length of the CDR3 is 14 residues. Germline-derived CDR1 and CDR2 are MNHEY and SMNVEV (reference sequence). V lost 7 bases, J lost 6 bases, and 15 bases lay in between. The CDR3 sequence is CASTLGAGPGELFF. The CDR3, as DNA: TGTGCCAGCACCCTAGGGGCAGGGCCCGGGGAGCTGTTTTTT.

This clone was counted only a few times. The rearrangement links TRBV19 to TRBJ1-1; no clear D. From germline, CDR1 is LNHDA and CDR2 SQIVND (reference sequence). The V gene lost 3 bases and the J gene lost 6 bases, with 14 bases spanning the gap. CDR3 length: 14 residues. CDR3: CASSMGTQASEAFF. CDR3 DNA: TGTGCCAGTAGTATGGGCACTCAAGCATCTGAAGCTTTCTTT.

The genes are TRBV10-1 and TRBJ2-1, with 8 bases lining up with TRBD2. This CDR3 comprises 16 residues. Germline V lookup: CDR1 WNHNN, CDR2 SYGVQD (reference sequence). Trimming took 10 bases from V and 5 from J; bases not matched to a gene: 16. The CDR3 loop is CATQREVGGGHNEQFF. Here the CDR3 DNA reads TGCGCCACCCAAAGAGAGGTTGGCGGGGGGCACAATGAGCAGTTCTTC.

This rearrangement joins TRBV5-1 to TRBJ1-1; D not certain. The CDR3 sequence is 16 residues long. Germline CDR1 is SGHRS and CDR2 is YFSETQ. Trimming removed 2 bases from V and 0 bases from J, with 14 bases in between. CDR3: CASSFRELAMNTEAFF. As DNA, the CDR3 is TGCGCCAGCAGCTTCCGGGAGCTAGCCATGAACACTGAAGCTTTCTTT.

This clone was counted a single time. The chain couples TRBV6-5 to TRBJ2-1, with a tentative D call TRBD2 (6 bases). The V end lost 5 bases, the J end lost 7 bases, and 12 bases lay between the germline ends. CDR3 length: 13 residues. The germline V gene has CDR1 MNHEY and CDR2 SVGAGI. As DNA, the CDR3 is TGTGCCAGCAGTCCCGGGGGAAGGAATGAGCAGTTCTTC. Its protein is CASSPGGRNEQFF.

This clone was recorded at least ten times. The rearrangement uses TRBV2 and TRBJ1-6; the D gene is possibly TRBD1 (5 bases). The germline V and J ends were trimmed by 5 bases and 12 bases, with 20 bases remaining between them. CDR1 and CDR2 from the germline V gene are SNHLY and FYNNEI. The CDR3 runs to 15 residues. The CDR3 protein is CASSRSGSPMEPLHF. The DNA for the CDR3 is TGTGCCAGCAGTCGATCAGGGTCCCCCATGGAACCCCTCCACTTT.

The chain joins TRBV2 to TRBJ2-7; 11 bases line up with TRBD2. The trim removed 4 bases at V and 1 base at J, leaving 18 bases unmatched. The CDR3 loop spans 20 amino acids. Per germline, CDR1 SNHLY and CDR2 FYNNEI. The CDR3 loop reads CASSVEGETSGDLLSYEQYF. CDR3 DNA sequence: TGTGCCAGCAGTGTCGAGGGGGAGACTAGCGGGGACCTCTTATCCTACGAGCAGTACTTC. Variable domain in full (rest from reference TRBV2 and TRBJ2-7): EPEVTQTPSHQVTQMGQEVILRCVPISNHLYFYWYRQILGQKVEFLVSFYNNEISEKSEIFDDQFSVERPDGSNFTLKIRSTKLEDSAMYFCASSVEGETSGDLLSYEQYFGPGTRLTVT.

The rearrangement links TRBV7-3 to TRBJ2-1; the D gene is possibly TRBD2 (6 bases). The CDR3 is 15 amino acids. V lost 3 bases and J 7 bases, leaving 16 bases between the germline ends. Germline V gene sequence: CDR1 SGHTA, CDR2 FQGTGA. The CDR3 DNA follows: TGTGCCAGCAGCTTTTCCGGGAGTTTAAGAAATGAGCAGTTCTTC. Its protein is CASSFSGSLRNEQFF. Full variable domain (remainder filled in from reference TRBV7-3 and TRBJ2-1): GAGVSQTPSNKVTEKGKYVELRCDPISGHTALYWYRQSLGQGPEFLIYFQGTGAADDSGLPNDRFFAVRPEGSVSTLKIQRTERGDSAVYLCASSFSGSLRNEQFFGPGTRLTVL.

The rearrangement links TRBV15 to TRBJ1-5, with TRBD1 matching 7 bases. The CDR3 sequence is 13 residues long. Germline V gene sequence: CDR1 LNHNV, CDR2 YYDKDF (reference sequence). The J segment lost 9 bases and the V segment lost 8 bases, leaving 10 bases of the junction unmatched. This CDR3 is CATGEDRQGPQHF. The CDR3 DNA sequence: TGTGCCACCGGTGAGGACAGACAGGGGCCCCAGCATTTT.

The V call is TRBV4-1, the J call TRBJ2-6; TRBD1 matches 10 bases. The length of the CDR3 is 20 residues. The trim removed 2 bases at V and 3 bases at J, leaving 13 bases unmatched. Germline CDR1 reads MGHRA; CDR2 reads YSYEKL. The chain's CDR3 is CASSQNRGDRGFGGANVLTF. The CDR3 bases are TGCGCCAGCAGCCAAAACAGGGGGGACAGGGGTTTTGGTGGGGCCAACGTCCTGACTTTC.

The V gene is TRBV9, the J gene TRBJ1-2; 8 positions match TRBD1. CDR3 length: 14 amino acids. After removal of 3 bases from V and 4 bases from J, the junction contained 5 bases not matched to a gene. Germline CDR1 and CDR2: SGDLS and YYNGEE. The CDR3, as DNA: TGTGCCAGCAGCGGAGGACAGGGCACCTATGGCTACACCTTC. Translating it yields CASSGGQGTYGYTF.

In this sample, this clone turned up once. The chain uses TRBV12-5 and TRBJ2-3, with TRBD2 matching 9 bases. The V gene end was trimmed by 0 bases and the J gene end by 2 bases; junction bases not matched to a gene: 6. The CDR3 covers 17 residues. Germline loops: CDR1 LGHNT, CDR2 FRNRAP. The CDR3 sequence is CASGLVLAGVHTDTQYF. CDR3 DNA: TGTGCTAGTGGTTTGGTATTAGCGGGAGTGCACACAGATACGCAGTATTTT.

The J gene is TRBJ1-2, the V gene TRBV7-9; no reliable D call. The germline V gene has CDR1 SEHNR and CDR2 FQNEAQ (reference sequence). V lost 5 bases, J lost 3 bases, and 22 bases lay in between. The CDR3 has 17 residues. CDR3 in DNA: TGTGCCAGCAGCGCCCTGCTTTGGGGAGCCGCACACTATGGCTACACCTTC. Translating gives CASSALLWGAAHYGYTF.

The chain has TRBV5-6 and TRBJ2-5; D uncertain. The V and J ends lost 2 bases and 3 bases respectively, with 5 bases between them. The CDR3 extends over 12 amino acids. Germline V gene sequence: CDR1 SGHDT, CDR2 YYEEEE. This CDR3 reads CASSLIKETQYF. Here the CDR3 DNA reads TGTGCCAGCAGCTTAATCAAAGAGACCCAGTACTTC.

V and J are TRBV3-1 (or the pseudogene TRBV3-2) and TRBJ2-4; TRBD1 agrees at 7 bases. Germline V gene data show CDR1 as LGHDT and CDR2 as YNNKEL (reference sequence). The CDR3 spans 16 residues. J lost 0 bases, V lost 4 bases, and 6 bases had no gene match. CDR3 in amino acids: CASSPGTVLAKNIQYF. The CDR3 nucleotides read TGTGCCAGCAGCCCGGGGACAGTACTAGCCAAAAACATTCAGTACTTC.

J is TRBJ2-7 and V is TRBV11-2; no firm D call. Germline V CDR1 and CDR2: SGHAT, FQNNGV. The CDR3 totals 15 residues. Trimming took 3 bases from V and 0 from J, leaving 12 bases between them. The CDR3 here is CASSFSHVSSYEQYF. The CDR3 region has the DNA TGTGCCAGCAGCTTTTCTCATGTCAGCTCCTACGAGCAGTACTTC.

The chain joins TRBV29-1 to TRBJ1-2; TRBD1 might be the D (5 bases). Germline CDR1 and CDR2: SQVTM and ANQGSEA. The germline V and J ends were trimmed by 2 bases and 8 bases, with 9 bases remaining between them. The CDR3 extends over 11 amino acids. CDR3 loop: CSVEYGQGYTF. The DNA of the CDR3 is TGCAGCGTTGAATACGGACAAGGCTACACCTTC.

The chain is built from TRBV7-9 and TRBJ1-6, with a weak D call TRBD1 (5 bases). Germline CDR1 reads SEHNR; CDR2 reads FQNEAQ (reference sequence). The CDR3 runs 16 residues. V was clipped by 5 bases and J by 0 bases, with 11 bases between them. CDR3: CASSRRGSSYNSPLHF. CDR3 sequence (DNA): TGTGCCAGCAGCCGTCGGGGGAGCTCCTATAATTCACCCCTCCACTTT.

The gene calls are TRBV7-9 and TRBJ1-6; the D is unclear. CDR3 length: 13 residues. Trimming left V 2 bases short and J 8 bases short, with 7 bases between. CDR1 and CDR2 from the germline V gene are SEHNR and FQNEAQ (reference sequence). CDR3 sequence: CASSLLSDSPLHF. The CDR3 nucleotides are TGTGCCAGCAGCTTATTATCGGATTCACCCCTCCACTTT. Based on the CDR3 plus reference TRBV7-9 and TRBJ1-6, the full variable domain is DTGVSQNPRHKITKRGQNVTFRCDPISEHNRLYWYRQTLGQGPEFLTYFQNEAQLEKSRLLSDRFSAERPKGSFSTLEIQRTEQGDSAMYLCASSLLSDSPLHFGNGTRLTVT.

The count of this clone is one. This chain joins TRBV18 and TRBJ2-1, with 8 bases aligning to TRBD1. The CDR3 length is 15 residues. CDR1 is KGHSH and CDR2 is LQKENI in the germline V gene. V was clipped by 6 bases and J by 4 bases; unmatched bases: 8. CDR3 DNA sequence: TGTGCCAGCTCCCCCCAGGGGGCAGCGTACAATGAGCAGTTCTTC. Translated: CASSPQGAAYNEQFF. Supplemented by reference TRBV18 and TRBJ2-1, the full variable domain reads NAGVMQNPRHLVRRRGQEARLRCSPMKGHSHVYWYRQLPEEGLKFMVYLQKENIIDESGMPKERFSAEFPKEGPSILRIQQVVRGDSAAYFCASSPQGAAYNEQFFGPGTRLTVL.

The chain carries TRBV15 and TRBJ1-2, with D possibly being TRBD1 (5 bases). The CDR3 is 14 amino acids. Germline assignment: CDR1 LNHNV and CDR2 YYDKDF (reference sequence). With 0 bases removed from V and 7 bases from J, the gap between germline ends came to 12 bases. The CDR3 spells CATSRDRGFVGYTF. The CDR3 DNA reads TGTGCCACCAGCAGAGATCGGGGGTTCGTTGGCTACACCTTC.

The V gene is TRBV19, the J gene TRBJ2-1, with 10 bases matching TRBD2. Germline CDR1 LNHDA, CDR2 SQIVND (reference sequence). The CDR3 has 13 residues. J was trimmed by 8 bases and V by 3 bases; bases with no gene match: 1. CDR3: CASSIGLADEQFF. DNA of the CDR3: TGTGCCAGTAGTATCGGACTAGCGGATGAGCAGTTCTTC.

The rearrangement links TRBV27 to TRBJ2-1; 11 bases fit TRBD2. Germline assignment: CDR1 MNHEY and CDR2 SMNVEV (reference sequence). The CDR3 extends over 19 amino acids. Germline trimming cut 5 bases from V and 0 bases from J; bases unmatched to any gene: 12. DNA for the CDR3: TGTGCCAGCAGTCCTCGATTCCGACTAGCGGGAAGCTCCTACAATGAGCAGTTCTTC. Translating gives CASSPRFRLAGSSYNEQFF.

This chain connects TRBV7-2 to TRBJ1-4, with D maybe TRBD1 (5 bases). This CDR3 comprises 14 residues. Trimming took 2 bases from V and 8 from J, leaving 12 bases between them. Germline CDR1 reads SGHTA; CDR2 reads FQGNSA. The CDR3 DNA is TGTGCCAGCAGCTTACGCCTTCGGGGGGAAAAACTGTTTTTT. Its protein is CASSLRLRGEKLFF. Using reference TRBV7-2 and TRBJ1-4 for the parts outside the CDR3, the full variable domain is GAGVSQSPSNKVTEKGKDVELRCDPISGHTALYWYRQSLGQGLEFLIYFQGNSAPDKSGLPSDRFSAERTGGSVSTLTIQRTQQEDSAVYLCASSLRLRGEKLFFGSGTQLSVL.

This clone was seen a few times. The CDR3: CASSLGQGGYGYTF. The CDR3 DNA sequence: TGCGCCAGCAGCCTGGGACAGGGAGGCTATGGCTACACCTTC. The genes are TRBV4-1 and TRBJ1-2; 9 nucleotides agree with TRBD1. CDR1 MGHRA and CDR2 YSYEKL come from the germline V gene. V lost 4 bases and J lost 4; bases outside the gene matches: 4. The CDR3 runs to 14 residues.

The chain recombines TRBV6-5 with TRBJ1-2; no firm D call. V lost 8 bases, J lost 3 bases, and 10 bases lay in between. The CDR3 loop spans 12 amino acids. Germline CDR1 is MNHEY and CDR2 is SVGAGI. DNA of the CDR3: TGTGCCAGCCTAAAACTTCACTATGGCTACACCTTC. This translates into CASLKLHYGYTF.

This chain uses TRBV29-1 with TRBJ2-1, with a weak D call TRBD1 (5 bases). The CDR3 loop spans 14 amino acids. Trimming left V 5 bases short and J 5 bases short, with 16 bases between. Germline V gives CDR1 SQVTM, CDR2 ANQGSEA. CDR3 amino acids: CSVLGEQRNNEQFF. DNA of the CDR3: TGCAGCGTTTTAGGGGAACAGCGAAACAATGAGCAGTTCTTC.